Listed here are 5 T cell receptor beta chains from one sample, sequenced in a study of control samples from healthy donors and cancer patients. Sequenced by immunoSEQ multiplex PCR; TCRdb stores in-frame clones only, minus some. The sample shows over 150,000 clones, approximately 92% of them seen only once. The source material was blood. Every receptor here comes from a man in his late teens or twenties in good health.

The V and J genes are TRBV5-5 and TRBJ2-3; 7 nucleotides match TRBD2. CDR3 size: 16 residues. Per the germline V gene, CDR1 is SGHKS and CDR2 is YYEKEE (reference sequence). Trimming at V came to 0 bases and at J to 6 bases, leaving 10 bases not matched to a gene. The CDR3 here is CASSLAGAGTRDTQYF. The CDR3 bases are TGTGCCAGCAGCTTGGCCGGAGCGGGGACCAGGGATACGCAGTATTTT.

The V call is TRBV20-1, the J call TRBJ1-2; D uncertain. V lost 6 bases, J lost 7 bases, and 12 bases lay in between. CDR1 DFQATT and CDR2 SNEGSKA come from the germline V gene (reference sequence). CDR3 length: 11 residues. Here the CDR3 reads CSANRESGYTF. The CDR3 DNA follows: TGCAGTGCGAACCGGGAGTCTGGCTACACCTTC.

The chain couples TRBV27 to TRBJ2-4, with a possible D match to TRBD2 (5 bases). Germline V gene data show CDR1 as MNHEY and CDR2 as SMNVEV (reference sequence). V shed 4 bases and J shed 0 bases, with 13 bases lying between them. The CDR3 has 16 amino acids. CDR3 nucleotides: TGTGCCAGCAGTTCCGCGGGCAGGAGAGCCAAAAACATTCAGTACTTC. It yields the protein CASSSAGRRAKNIQYF.

The chain employs TRBV2 and TRBJ1-5, with no clear D. CDR3 length: 15 amino acids. Trimming shortened V by 6 bases and J by 0 bases, and 12 bases separated the two germline ends. Germline V gene sequence: CDR1 SNHLY, CDR2 FYNNEI. The CDR3 sequence is CASSPAGYSNQPQHF. For the CDR3, the DNA is TGTGCCAGCAGCCCTGCAGGATATAGCAATCAGCCCCAGCATTTT.

The chain links TRBV5-5 to TRBJ2-1, with TRBD2 matching 8 bases. This CDR3 region has 16 residues. Germline V gene data show CDR1 as SGHKS and CDR2 as YYEKEE (reference sequence). Trimming at V came to 0 bases and at J to 4 bases, leaving 6 bases not matched to a gene. CDR3 residues: CASSLASGGGYNEQFF. The CDR3 DNA follows: TGTGCCAGCAGCTTGGCCAGCGGGGGTGGATACAATGAGCAGTTCTTC.